A single T cell receptor (beta chain) is shown here with its context. This record comes from a study of shared clonotypes between healthy human individuals. Unsorted PBMC DNA sequencing spanned ten immunoSEQ deep assay plates. Profiling relied on immunoSEQ multiplex PCR, and the TCRdb table lists in-frame clones only, not all of them. The sample carries about 600,000 clones, roughly four fifths recorded once. Donors had no recently reported acute infections or vaccinations and were HIV-negative. Donors were Caucasian adults residing in Nashville, Tennessee, USA. Unsorted samples drew genomic DNA from tens of millions of PBMCs. CDR1 is SGHAT, CDR2 FQNNGV, per germline. V was pared by 3 bases and J by 7 bases, with 19 bases between. This CDR3 spans 16 amino acids.

The V and J genes are TRBV11-2 and TRBJ2-1; weak D call: TRBD2 (6 bases). The specimen was PBMCs. The sequence was collected from a woman aged 40 to 55 in good health. Some clones in this sample may be carry-over from other donors' samples. CDR3 nucleotides: TGTGCCAGCAGCTTGGGGCTAGCGAGGGGAGAGAATGAGCAGTTCTTC. This codes for CASSLGLARGENEQFF.